This note documents a single T cell receptor (beta chain) sequence. The entry originates in a study of blood T cell repertoires in COVID-19. Background on the study: T cells, B-cell-depleted T cells, or PBMCs supplied cDNA or gDNA.

Here immunoSEQ multiplex PCR was the method, and the copy in TCRdb shows in-frame clones only, minus some. This repertoire shows 230,000 or so clones, around nine tenths found once; its top ten account for approximately 15%. The germline gives CDR1 SNHLY, CDR2 FYNNEI. Trimming removed 3 bases from V and 0 bases from J, with 12 bases in between. The CDR3 totals 16 residues. The source is a woman aged 50 to 65 with acute COVID-19. The chain couples TRBV2 to TRBJ2-4; weak D call: TRBD2 (6 bases). Sequencing was carried out using PBMCs or T cells enriched from blood (not recorded which). The DNA for the CDR3 is TGTGCCAGCAGTGACATAGCGGAAGTAGCCAAAAACATTCAGTACTTC. This translates into CASSDIAEVAKNIQYF.